Below are 17 T cell receptor beta chains sequenced from a single sample in a study of shared clonotypes between healthy human individuals. CD8 cells regarded as naive lacked CD45RO, were positively chosen for CCR7, and omitted terminally differentiated effector memory CD45RA+ cells. TCRdb's copy holds only in-frame clones and misses some; the assay was immunoSEQ multiplex PCR. The sample lists about 2 million clones, less than 95% occurring once. The sequenced sample was naive CD8+ T cells sorted from blood. The receptors were sampled from a man aged 18 to 30 in good health.

This clone is a singleton in its sample. The chain links TRBV30 to TRBJ1-1, with D possibly matching TRBD1 (5 bases). The CDR3 is made up of 15 amino acids. The V and J ends lost 2 bases and 5 bases respectively, with 18 bases between them. In germline, CDR1 is GTSNPN, CDR2 SVGIG (reference sequence). The CDR3 coding sequence is TGTGCCTGGAGTAACCCCCTCGCGGGGGGGACTGAAGCTTTCTTT. Translation gives CAWSNPLAGGTEAFF.

The V call is TRBV28, the J call TRBJ1-2; D perhaps matches TRBD1 (6 bases). Germline-derived CDR1 and CDR2 are MDHEN and SYDVKM. V shed 5 bases and J shed 2 bases, with 18 bases lying between them. The CDR3 is 16 amino acids. The CDR3 is CASSVHRDTPNYGYTF. The CDR3 DNA reads TGTGCCAGCAGTGTGCACCGGGACACCCCGAACTATGGCTACACCTTC.

The chain recombines TRBV6-6 with TRBJ2-5; unclear D gene. The CDR3 covers 13 residues. With 4 bases removed from V and 4 bases from J, the gap between germline ends came to 10 bases. The germline V gene encodes CDR1 MNHNY and CDR2 SVGAGI (reference sequence). The CDR3 region is CASSFLPLETQYF. The CDR3 DNA reads TGTGCCAGCAGTTTCCTTCCGCTAGAGACCCAGTACTTC.

V gene TRBV13 combines with J gene TRBJ2-7, with D hard to call. The CDR3 is made up of 12 amino acids. CDR1 PRHDT and CDR2 FYEKMQ come from the germline V gene (reference sequence). Trimming left V 0 bases short and J 9 bases short, with 9 bases between. The CDR3 DNA reads as TGTGCCAGCAGCTTAGGGCCCCTAGGGCAGTACTTC. Encoded protein: CASSLGPLGQYF.

The J gene is TRBJ2-7, the V gene TRBV2, with 9 positions matching TRBD1. This CDR3 is built from 13 residues. CDR1 is SNHLY, CDR2 FYNNEI, per germline. V dropped 8 bases and J dropped 4; count of bases not matched to a gene: 6. The CDR3 sequence is CASRTGEKYEQYF. DNA of the CDR3: TGTGCCAGCCGGACAGGGGAAAAATACGAGCAGTACTTC.

This rearrangement joins TRBV5-6 to TRBJ2-7; D may correspond to TRBD1 or TRBD2 (5 bases each). V gave up 4 bases and J gave up 1 base, with 12 bases separating them. The CDR3 has 14 residues. Germline CDR1 and CDR2: SGHDT and YYEEEE. The CDR3 spells CASSQGTESYEQYF. In nucleotides, the CDR3 is TGTGCCAGCAGCCAAGGGACCGAGTCCTACGAGCAGTACTTC.

V gene TRBV6-1 combines with J gene TRBJ2-1; 7 bases map to TRBD2. Germline CDR1 is MNHNS and CDR2 is SASEGT. This CDR3 region has 16 residues. V lost 4 bases and J lost 8; bases outside the gene matches: 14. In DNA, the CDR3 is TGTGCCAGCAGTGGCGCAGGACGGGGCCGGGAGGATGAGCAGTTCTTC. It codes for CASSGAGRGREDEQFF.

The chain couples TRBV5-1 to TRBJ1-2; 8 bases agree with TRBD1. Germline CDR1 and CDR2: SGHRS and YFSETQ. The V and J ends lost 0 bases and 6 bases, in that order; junction bases with no gene match: 4. The length of the CDR3 is 14 residues. The CDR3 DNA is TGCGCCAGCAGCTTGGTGGCAGGGGGCGATGGCTACACCTTC. It yields the protein CASSLVAGGDGYTF.

CDR3 in DNA: TGTGCCAGCAGCTTAGGACAGGGGGGCCCCTACAATGAGCAGTTCTTC. The encoded protein is CASSLGQGGPYNEQFF. The chain is built from TRBV11-2 and TRBJ2-1; 9 nucleotides align to TRBD1. Germline trimming cut 1 base from V and 2 bases from J; bases unmatched to any gene: 3. CDR1 and CDR2 (germline): SGHAT, FQNNGV. This CDR3 contains 16 residues.

The chain couples TRBV5-4 to TRBJ1-2; the match to TRBD1 covers 8 bases. V was clipped by 0 bases and J by 4 bases; unmatched bases: 5. The CDR3 sequence is 15 residues long. Germline CDR1 and CDR2: SGHNT and YYREEE (reference sequence). The CDR3 DNA follows: TGTGCCAGCAGCTTGGGGGCAGGGGGCTCCTATGGCTACACCTTC. It translates to CASSLGAGGSYGYTF.

J is TRBJ2-5 and V is TRBV13; D ambiguous. Per germline, CDR1 PRHDT and CDR2 FYEKMQ (reference sequence). V was clipped by 4 bases and J by 1 base, with 7 bases between them. The CDR3 loop spans 13 amino acids. This CDR3 reads CASSYWGQETQYF. The CDR3 nucleotides read TGTGCCAGCAGCTATTGGGGCCAAGAGACCCAGTACTTC. Full variable domain (outside the CDR3, taken from reference TRBV13 and TRBJ2-5): AAGVIQSPRHLIKEKRETATLKCYPIPRHDTVYWYQQGPGQDPQFLISFYEKMQSDKGSIPDRFSAQQFSDYHSELNMSSLELGDSALYFCASSYWGQETQYFGPGTRLLVL.

The chain combines TRBV4-3 with TRBJ2-7; D might be TRBD1 or TRBD2, each matching 5 bases. This CDR3 has 17 residues. V was shortened by 0 bases and J by 3 bases, with 18 bases between the two germline ends. The germline CDR1 and CDR2 sequences are LGHNA and YSLEER. The chain's CDR3 is CASSQDSIGDRGYEQYF. CDR3 coding DNA: TGCGCCAGCAGCCAAGATTCAATAGGGGACCGCGGCTACGAGCAGTACTTC.

A remark on this clone: Other DNA variants within this sample encode the same CDR3. V and J are TRBV6-5 and TRBJ1-6, with D possibly matching TRBD1 (5 bases). The CDR3 contains 11 residues. Germline lookup yields CDR1 MNHEY and CDR2 SVGAGI. V shed 8 bases and J shed 10 bases, with 9 bases lying between them. DNA of the CDR3: TGTGCCAGCTCTGGGGGGTCACCCCTCCACTTT. This sequence encodes CASSGGSPLHF.

This sequence joins TRBV9 and TRBJ1-4, with 8 bases identical to TRBD1. Trimming cost V 3 bases and J 5 bases; bases outside gene matches: 9. This CDR3 is 16 amino acids long. The V gene's germline CDR1 is SGDLS and CDR2 YYNGEE. CDR3 in amino acids: CASSDGGTGLNEKLFF. For the CDR3, the DNA is TGTGCCAGCAGCGACGGAGGGACAGGCTTAAATGAAAAACTGTTTTTT.

This clone is a singleton in its sample. V is TRBV27 and J is TRBJ2-7, with 10 nucleotides matching TRBD1. The germline V gene has CDR1 MNHEY and CDR2 SMNVEV (reference sequence). V lost 3 bases to trimming and J lost 3 bases; unmatched junction nucleotides: 8. CDR3 length: 16 residues. CDR3 in amino acids: CASSLVLGTGVYEQYF. CDR3 coding DNA: TGTGCCAGCAGTTTGGTTTTAGGGACAGGGGTCTACGAGCAGTACTTC.

The sample holds one count of this clone. The chain uses TRBV7-9 and TRBJ2-5; no clear D. The CDR3 spans 15 residues. CDR1 is SEHNR, CDR2 FQNEAQ, per germline (reference sequence). The V end lost 5 bases, the J end lost 3 bases, and 16 bases lay between the germline ends. CDR3 loop: CASSPPLVAEETQYF. DNA for the CDR3: TGTGCCAGCAGCCCCCCATTGGTAGCAGAAGAGACCCAGTACTTC.

The rearrangement links TRBV30 to TRBJ2-7; the D call may be TRBD1 or TRBD2 (6 bases each). Trimming cost V 5 bases and J 6 bases, with 20 bases left between them. CDR3 length: 14 amino acids. Germline CDR1 reads GTSNPN; CDR2 reads SVGIG (reference sequence). CDR3 coding DNA: TGTGCCTGGGGCCAGGGGATTACAGCGGGCGAGCAGTACTTC. It specifies CAWGQGITAGEQYF. The whole variable domain, filled in from reference TRBV30 and TRBJ2-7, reads SQTIHQWPATLVQPVGSPLSLECTVEGTSNPNLYWYRQAAGRGLQLLFYSVGIGQISSEVPQNLSASRPQDRQFILSSKKLLLSDSGFYLCAWGQGITAGEQYFGPGTRLTVT.